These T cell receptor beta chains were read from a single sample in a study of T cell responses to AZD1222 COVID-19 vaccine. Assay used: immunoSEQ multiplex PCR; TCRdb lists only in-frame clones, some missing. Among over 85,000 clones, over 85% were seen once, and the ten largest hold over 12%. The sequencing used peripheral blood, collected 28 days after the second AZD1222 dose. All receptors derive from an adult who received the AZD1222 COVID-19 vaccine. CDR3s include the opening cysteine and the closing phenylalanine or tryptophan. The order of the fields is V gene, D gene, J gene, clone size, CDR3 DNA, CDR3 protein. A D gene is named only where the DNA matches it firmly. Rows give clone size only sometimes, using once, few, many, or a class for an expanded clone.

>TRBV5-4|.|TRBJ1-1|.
TGTGCCAGCAGCTTGGCCTCGGGGAGAACTGAAGCTTTCTTT
CASSLASGRTEAFF
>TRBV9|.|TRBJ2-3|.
.
CASILEIANTDTQYF
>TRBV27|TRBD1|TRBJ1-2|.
TGTGCCAGCAGTTTATCGAACAGGGGGACCGGCTACACCTTC
CASSLSNRGTGYTF
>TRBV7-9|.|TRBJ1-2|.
TGTGCCAGCAGCTTAGACGGGGGAGAGGGCTACACCTTC
CASSLDGGEGYTF
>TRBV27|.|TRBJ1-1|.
TGTGCCAGCAGCTCCACCGCGCTCGGACAGTTTGAAGCTTTCTTT
CASSSTALGQFEAFF
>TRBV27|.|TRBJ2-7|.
TGTGCCAGCAGTTTATCTAGCGGATACTACGAGCAGTACTTC
CASSLSSGYYEQYF
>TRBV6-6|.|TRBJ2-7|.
TGTGCCAGCAGTTATAGGCAGTCAAACTACGAGCAGTACTTC
CASSYRQSNYEQYF
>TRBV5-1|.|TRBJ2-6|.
TGCGCCAGCAGTTTTAATGGGGCCAACGTCCTGACTTTC
CASSFNGANVLTF
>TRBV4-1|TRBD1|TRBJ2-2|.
TGCGCCAGCAGCCAAGCGTCCCAACCAGGGGGCCCCGGGGAGCTGTTTTTT
CASSQASQPGGPGELFF
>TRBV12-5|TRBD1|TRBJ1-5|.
TGTGCTAGTGGTCTAACAGGGGGCTCCCTCAATCAGCCCCAGCATTTT
CASGLTGGSLNQPQHF
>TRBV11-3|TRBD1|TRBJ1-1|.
TGTGCCAGCAGCCTATGGACAGGGGGCGCGAACACTGAAGCTTTCTTT
CASSLWTGGANTEAFF
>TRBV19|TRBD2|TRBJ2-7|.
TGTGCCAGTAGTATTGGGGGGGGGACTCTATCCTACGAGCAGTACTTC
CASSIGGGTLSYEQYF
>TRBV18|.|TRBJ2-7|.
TGTGCCAGCTCACCAGGTGGCTCCTACGAGCAGTACTTC
CASSPGGSYEQYF
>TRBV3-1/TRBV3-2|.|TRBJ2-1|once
TGTGCCAGCAGCCAAGAATGGGGCGATGAGCAGTTCTTC
CASSQEWGDEQFF
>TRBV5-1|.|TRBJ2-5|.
TGCGCCAGCAGCCTGAGCAACAGGGAGGAGACCCAGTACTTC
CASSLSNREETQYF
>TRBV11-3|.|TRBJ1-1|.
TGTGCCAGCAGCCCCGAGAAGCTGAACACTGAAGCTTTCTTT
CASSPEKLNTEAFF
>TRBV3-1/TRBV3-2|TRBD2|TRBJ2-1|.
TGTGCCAGCAGCGATTATGGGACTAGCGGGAGTAATGAGCAGTTCTTC
CASSDYGTSGSNEQFF
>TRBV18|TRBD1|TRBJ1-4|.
TGTGCCAGCTCCCTGACAGGGGGCGAGGCGGAAAAACTGTTTTTT
CASSLTGGEAEKLFF
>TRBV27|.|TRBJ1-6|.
TGTGCCAGCAGCTATAGTGGGACAACCTTGAAGACACCCCTCCACTTT
CASSYSGTTLKTPLHF
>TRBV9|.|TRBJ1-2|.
TGTGCCAGCAGCGTAGCCGACCGAAGAATATATGGCTACACCTTC
CASSVADRRIYGYTF
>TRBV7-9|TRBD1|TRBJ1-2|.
TGTGCCAGCAGCCGAGGGACAGGGAAAGGCTACACCTTC
CASSRGTGKGYTF
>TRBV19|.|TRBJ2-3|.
TGTGCCAGTAGTATATTGGAGGGCACAGATACGCAGTATTTT
CASSILEGTDTQYF
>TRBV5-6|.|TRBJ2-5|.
TGTGCCAGCAGCTTAACTGAAGAGACCCAGTACTTC
CASSLTEETQYF
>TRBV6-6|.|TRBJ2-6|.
TGTGCCAGCAGTTCTGGGGCCAACGTCCTGACTTTC
CASSSGANVLTF
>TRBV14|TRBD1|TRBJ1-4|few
TGTGCCAGCAGCCAATTTGGGACAGGGAATGAAAAACTGTTTTTT
CASSQFGTGNEKLFF
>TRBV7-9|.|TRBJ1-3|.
TGTGCCAGCAGCTTGACGACTTTCAAACAGGGCTCCATATATTTT
CASSLTTFKQGSIYF
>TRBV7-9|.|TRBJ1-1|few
TGTGCCAGCAGCTTAAACAGTTATAACACTGAAGCTTTCTTT
CASSLNSYNTEAFF
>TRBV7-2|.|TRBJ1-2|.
TGTGCCAGCAGCCCACATCGGGCGTACACCAGGGACTATGGCTACACCTTC
CASSPHRAYTRDYGYTF
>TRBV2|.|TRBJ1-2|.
TGTGCCAGCAGTCAGGGCGGGGTTGGCTACACCTTC
CASSQGGVGYTF
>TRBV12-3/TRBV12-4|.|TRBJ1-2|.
TGTGCCAGCAGTCCAGGCTATGGCTACACCTTC
CASSPGYGYTF
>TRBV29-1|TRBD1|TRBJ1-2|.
TGCAGCGTCCAAAGGGACAGGGGGCAGCATGGCTACACCTTC
CSVQRDRGQHGYTF
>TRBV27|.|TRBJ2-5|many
TGTGCCAGCGCAAAGGGCCAGACCAAAGAGACCCAGTACTTC
CASAKGQTKETQYF
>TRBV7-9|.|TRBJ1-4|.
TGTGCCAGCAGCTTGCCGCGGGACGTAGAGGAAGAAAAACTGTTTTTT
CASSLPRDVEEEKLFF
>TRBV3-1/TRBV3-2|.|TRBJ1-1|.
TGTGCCAGCAGTCAACCGTACACTGAAGCTTTCTTT
CASSQPYTEAFF
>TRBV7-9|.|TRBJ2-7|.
TGTGCCAGCAGCATAACCGGGACTCTCTACGAGCAGTACTTC
CASSITGTLYEQYF
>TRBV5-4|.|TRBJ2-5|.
TGTGCCAGCAGCCTTCCCGGGCGACAAGAGACCCAGTACTTC
CASSLPGRQETQYF
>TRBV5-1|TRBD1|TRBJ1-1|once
TGCGCCAGCAGCTTAGCCCGGACAGGGAGGAACACTGAAGCTTTCTTT
CASSLARTGRNTEAFF
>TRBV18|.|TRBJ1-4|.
TGTGCCAGCTCACCTAGGGACGCGACTAATGAAAAACTGTTTTTT
CASSPRDATNEKLFF
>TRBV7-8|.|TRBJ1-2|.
TGTGCCAGCAGCTCCCGGATATTAGCTAACTATGGCTACACCTTC
CASSSRILANYGYTF
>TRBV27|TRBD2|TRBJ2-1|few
TGTGCCAGCAGTCTAAGGACTAGCGCGTATGGCTCCTACAATGAGCAGTTCTTC
CASSLRTSAYGSYNEQFF
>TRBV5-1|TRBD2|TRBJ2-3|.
TGCGCCAGCAGCTTGGCCCAGCGGGGGAGGCCAGATACGCAGTATTTT
CASSLAQRGRPDTQYF
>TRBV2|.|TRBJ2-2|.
TGTGCCAGCAGTGAATTGGGACTCACGACCGGGGAGCTGTTTTTT
CASSELGLTTGELFF
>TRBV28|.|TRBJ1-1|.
TGTGCCAGCAGATGGGGACAATTAAACACTGAAGCTTTCTTT
CASRWGQLNTEAFF
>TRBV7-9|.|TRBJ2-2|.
TGTGCCTTCGGGGGCGGGAGTGGCCCCGGGGAGCTGTTTTTT
CAFGGGSGPGELFF
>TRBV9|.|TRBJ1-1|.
TGTGCCAGCAGCGAATACAGTGACACTGAAGCTTTCTTT
CASSEYSDTEAFF
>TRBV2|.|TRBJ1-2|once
TGTGCCAGCACCCTAGACTATGGCTACACCTTC
CASTLDYGYTF
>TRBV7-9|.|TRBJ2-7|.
TGTGCCAGCAGCTCCGGACAAATGGGTTTGACCGAGCAGTACTTC
CASSSGQMGLTEQYF
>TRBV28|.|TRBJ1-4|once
TGTGCCAGCAGCCCATATAATGAAAAACTGTTTTTT
CASSPYNEKLFF
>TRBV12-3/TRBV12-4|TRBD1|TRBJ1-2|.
TGTGCCAGCAGTTTACAGGGACAGTATGGCTACACCTTC
CASSLQGQYGYTF
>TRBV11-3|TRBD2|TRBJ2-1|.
TGTGCCAGCAGCTTAGAAAGCGGGGCCTACAATGAGCAGTTCTTC
CASSLESGAYNEQFF
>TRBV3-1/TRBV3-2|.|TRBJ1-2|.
TGTGCCAGCAGCCTCAGGGGCAGTTATTATGGCTACACCTTC
CASSLRGSYYGYTF